These 24 T cell receptor beta chains share one sample of origin, sequenced in a study of T cell responses to AZD1222 COVID-19 vaccine. TCRdb's table, derived via immunoSEQ multiplex PCR, lists solely in-frame clones and lacks some. The table lists about 86,000 clones, around 87% of them singletons. Sequenced here: peripheral blood, sampled 28 days after the second AZD1222 dose. Receptors originate from an adult who received the AZD1222 COVID-19 vaccine.

The chain joins TRBV30 to TRBJ1-3; 9 bases line up with TRBD1. The CDR3 runs to 15 residues. The V and J ends lost 2 bases and 2 bases, in that order; junction bases with no gene match: 4. Germline CDR1 GTSNPN, CDR2 SVGIG (reference sequence). CDR3 residues: CAWSPGQGPGNTIYF. In nucleotides, the CDR3 is TGTGCCTGGAGTCCGGGACAGGGACCTGGAAACACCATATATTTT.

For the CDR3, the DNA is TGTGCCAGCGGACCACCCGGGAGTACTTACGAGCAGTACTTC. As protein: CASGPPGSTYEQYF. The chain carries TRBV2 and TRBJ2-7; tentative D call: TRBD2 (6 bases). Germline V gene data show CDR1 as SNHLY and CDR2 as FYNNEI. CDR3 length: 14 residues. Between the trimmed V and J ends, which lost 8 bases and 4 bases, there was a span of 18 bases.

The J gene is TRBJ1-4, the V gene TRBV11-2, with TRBD1 as a possible D gene (5 bases). The CDR3 contains 18 residues. V was clipped by 5 bases and J by 0 bases, with 19 bases between them. Per the germline V gene, CDR1 is SGHAT and CDR2 is FQNNGV. The CDR3 reads CASSAGLGRAPTNEKLFF. The CDR3 DNA reads TGTGCCAGCAGCGCAGGACTAGGCAGGGCCCCAACTAATGAAAAACTGTTTTTT.

The chain joins TRBV21-1 to TRBJ2-1; the table calls TRBD1, which could not be checked here. TRBV21-1 counts as a pseudogene. This CDR3 comprises 15 residues. The CDR3 DNA sequence: TGTGCCAGCAGCCCCGGACAGGGGGCGCAGGATGAGCAGTTCTTC. The encoded protein is CASSPGQGAQDEQFF.

The chain employs TRBV6-4 and TRBJ2-1, with TRBD2 identical over 12 bases. Germline CDR1 is MRHNA and CDR2 is SNTAGT. The CDR3 runs 14 residues. V trimming: 5 bases; J trimming: 6 bases; junction bases outside the gene matches: 2. The CDR3 reads CASSPSGGANEQFF. CDR3 DNA: TGTGCCAGCAGTCCTAGCGGGGGGGCCAATGAGCAGTTCTTC.

The V and J genes are TRBV1 and TRBJ1-4; TRBD1, the table's D call, lacks a check against the DNA. TRBV1 counts as a pseudogene. The length of the CDR3 is 15 residues. The CDR3 DNA follows: TGCACCAGCAGCCCGGGCTGGACAGAAAATGAAAAACTGTTTTTT. It translates to CTSSPGWTENEKLFF.

Only one count was recorded for this clone. V is TRBV3-1 (or the pseudogene TRBV3-2) and J is TRBJ2-7; D ambiguous. Per the germline V gene, CDR1 is LGHDT and CDR2 is YNNKEL (reference sequence). CDR3 length: 15 amino acids. Trimming took off 1 base at V and 2 bases at J, with 12 bases between the two ends. The chain's CDR3 is CASSQGQAAAYEQYF. CDR3 sequence (DNA): TGTGCCAGCAGCCAAGGGCAGGCCGCAGCCTACGAGCAGTACTTC.

On this clone: This CDR3 is missing its conserved last phenylalanine or tryptophan, likely due to a read error. This chain uses TRBV6-5 with TRBJ1-2; possibly TRBD1 for D (5 bases). Deletions cut 2 bases from V and 5 bases from J, with 15 bases between. The length of the CDR3 is 15 residues. Germline loops: CDR1 MNHEY, CDR2 SVGAGI. CDR3 region: CASSYRAGSAYGYTL. The CDR3 DNA is TGTGCCAGCAGTTACCGGGCAGGGTCCGCGTATGGCTACACCCTC.

The gene calls are TRBV10-3 and TRBJ2-5, with 8 positions matching TRBD1. Germline CDR1 ENHRY, CDR2 SYGVKD. The CDR3 consists of 14 residues. J gave up 5 bases and V 0 bases, and 2 bases lay outside the gene matches. CDR3 sequence: CAISESDRVETQYF. CDR3 DNA sequence: TGTGCCATCAGTGAGTCGGACAGGGTGGAGACCCAGTACTTC.

This clone showed up just once. The CDR3 coding sequence is TGTGCCAGCAGCCATGAGACAGCTAACACTGAAGCTTTCTTT. Encoded protein: CASSHETANTEAFF. The chain employs TRBV3-1 (or the pseudogene TRBV3-2) and TRBJ1-1; D is possibly TRBD1 (5 bases). Trimming took 3 bases from V and 2 from J, leaving 10 bases between them. The CDR3 extends over 14 amino acids. The germline gives CDR1 LGHDT, CDR2 YNNKEL (reference sequence).

V and J are TRBV6-4 and TRBJ2-1; 7 nucleotides agree with TRBD1. Unmatched junction bases numbered 10, after V lost 8 bases and J lost 6 bases. The CDR3 sequence is 14 residues long. Germline V gives CDR1 MRHNA, CDR2 SNTAGT. The CDR3 reads CASSGTDTANEQFF. CDR3 DNA sequence: TGTGCCAGCTCTGGGACAGATACTGCCAATGAGCAGTTCTTC.

DNA for the CDR3: TGTGCCAGCAGCTTAGATCCGAGCGGGGGGGCCTACAATGAGCAGTTCTTC. Amino acids: CASSLDPSGGAYNEQFF. The chain uses TRBV7-6 and TRBJ2-1; 10 bases map to TRBD2. This CDR3 spans 17 amino acids. Germline V gene lookup returns CDR1 SGHVS and CDR2 FNYEAQ. J gave up 2 bases and V 1 base, and 5 bases lay outside the gene matches.

The chain uses TRBV5-1 and TRBJ2-5, with 7 positions matching TRBD2. Germline values: CDR1 SGHRS, CDR2 YFSETQ. The V segment lost 1 base and the J segment 1 base; nucleotides outside the gene matches: 4. CDR3 length: 15 amino acids. The chain's CDR3 is CASSLPGGPQETQYF. The CDR3 DNA reads as TGCGCCAGCAGCTTGCCGGGAGGACCCCAAGAGACCCAGTACTTC.

The chain links TRBV4-1 to TRBJ2-3; 7 nucleotides line up with TRBD1. Germline V gene lookup returns CDR1 MGHRA and CDR2 YSYEKL. This CDR3 region has 14 residues. The ends lost 0 bases at V and 4 bases at J; junction bases unmatched: 1. This CDR3 is CASSQDGQADTQYF. Here the CDR3 DNA reads TGCGCCAGCAGCCAAGACGGACAGGCAGATACGCAGTATTTT.

The V call is TRBV30, the J call TRBJ1-1; D is unclear. Trimming took off 3 bases at V and 4 bases at J, with 6 bases between the two ends. The length of the CDR3 is 11 residues. CDR1 and CDR2 from the germline V gene are GTSNPN and SVGIG (reference sequence). DNA of the CDR3: TGTGCCTGGAGGGATTTCACTGAAGCTTTCTTT. As protein: CAWRDFTEAFF.

This clone was found a few times. V usage is TRBV30 and J usage is TRBJ1-1; D not certain. The CDR3 is 12 residues long. Germline values: CDR1 GTSNPN, CDR2 SVGIG (reference sequence). Between the trimmed V and J ends, which lost 4 bases and 1 base, there was a span of 7 bases. The CDR3 loop reads CAWIWENTEAFF. The CDR3 coding sequence is TGTGCCTGGATTTGGGAGAACACTGAAGCTTTCTTT.

This clone was seen once. The chain recombines TRBV18 with TRBJ1-4, with a tentative D call TRBD1 (5 bases). The length of the CDR3 is 15 residues. V lost 3 bases and J 2 bases, leaving 10 bases between the germline ends. Germline V gene lookup returns CDR1 KGHSH and CDR2 LQKENI. The CDR3 here is CASSPFGATNEKLFF. The CDR3 nucleotides read TGTGCCAGCTCACCCTTCGGGGCGACTAATGAAAAACTGTTTTTT.

The J gene is TRBJ1-1, the V gene TRBV5-6; unclear D gene. The ends were cut back, 0 bases at V and 7 bases at J, with 7 bases in the middle. There are 12 residues in the CDR3. Looked up from germline, CDR1 is SGHDT and CDR2 is YYEEEE. The CDR3 DNA follows: TGTGCCAGCAGCTTGGTCCACGGTGAAGCTTTCTTT. Its translation is CASSLVHGEAFF.

The V gene is TRBV4-1, the J gene TRBJ2-7, with a tentative D call TRBD1 (6 bases). Germline values: CDR1 MGHRA, CDR2 YSYEKL. This CDR3 contains 13 residues. Trimming removed 3 bases from V and 4 bases from J, with 10 bases in between. In nucleotides, the CDR3 is TGCGCCAGCAGCCAGAACAGGGTGTACGAGCAGTACTTC. Protein: CASSQNRVYEQYF.

This chain joins TRBV21-1 and TRBJ2-3; the listed D gene, TRBD2, was not tested against the DNA. TRBV21-1 is listed as a pseudogene. The CDR3 has 17 amino acids. DNA for the CDR3: TGTGCCAGCAGCAGCCCCATCAGTGACGGGTCCACAGATACGCAGTATTTT. It specifies CASSSPISDGSTDTQYF.

This chain joins TRBV30 and TRBJ1-6; 7 nucleotides match TRBD1. Germline V gene sequence: CDR1 GTSNPN, CDR2 SVGIG (reference sequence). Trimming cost V 0 bases and J 7 bases; bases outside gene matches: 6. The CDR3 totals 15 residues. The CDR3 region is CAWSVPDRRNSPLHF. The CDR3 DNA follows: TGTGCCTGGAGTGTCCCGGACAGGCGCAATTCACCCCTCCACTTT.

The V call is TRBV6-1, the J call TRBJ1-2; 7 nucleotides match TRBD1. The CDR3 is 15 residues long. Germline loops: CDR1 MNHNS, CDR2 SASEGT. The V gene end was trimmed by 1 base and the J gene end by 4 bases; junction bases not matched to a gene: 6. The CDR3, as DNA: TGTGCCAGCAGTGAAGGAGGGGGGACAGCCTATGGCTACACCTTC. Amino acid sequence: CASSEGGGTAYGYTF.

This clone was observed a few times. The chain has TRBV9 and TRBJ1-4, with D maybe TRBD1 (6 bases). V was cut by 0 bases and J by 6 bases, with 18 bases left in between. The germline gives CDR1 SGDLS, CDR2 YYNGEE. This CDR3 is 17 amino acids long. CDR3 sequence reads: CASSVALATTGYEKLFF. The DNA of the CDR3 is TGTGCCAGCAGCGTAGCTTTGGCCACGACAGGATATGAAAAACTGTTTTTT.

The chain couples TRBV6-5 to TRBJ1-5, with 9 nucleotides matching TRBD1. The trim removed 7 bases at V and 6 bases at J, leaving 7 bases unmatched. Germline lookup yields CDR1 MNHEY and CDR2 SVGAGI. The CDR3 runs to 14 residues. CDR3 protein: CASTKGQGGQPQHF. The CDR3 DNA sequence: TGTGCCAGCACTAAGGGACAGGGTGGTCAGCCCCAGCATTTT.